These T cell receptor beta chains were read from a single sample in a study of CD8+ T cells in alopecia areata. Data came from immunoSEQ multiplex PCR; TCRdb stores just in-frame clones and leaves some out. The table records about 190,000 clones, around 60% of them present only once. Sequencing used CD4+ T cells sorted from blood, obtained around week 50, from a patient treated with tofacitinib. The receptors derive from a human donor with alopecia areata. Each CDR3 is given with its conserved first and last residue. D genes are given only for firm matches. The listing skips clone size in some rows; elsewhere it reads once, few, many or a size class.

size: NA; D: NA; length: 12; V: TRBV7-2; J: TRBJ2-1; DNA: TGTGCCAGCAGCCGGGTCGGGGGTGAGCAGTTCTTC; CDR3: CASSRVGGEQFF
size: NA; D: NA; length: 12; V: TRBV29-1; J: TRBJ2-1; DNA: TGCAGCGTTCAAATGACGTACAATGAGCAGTTCTTC; CDR3: CSVQMTYNEQFF
size: NA; D: TRBD2; length: 13; V: TRBV30; J: TRBJ2-3; DNA: TGTGCCTGGTCTGGCGGGGGGCCCCGAACGCAGTATTTT; CDR3: CAWSGGGPRTQYF
size: NA; D: NA; length: 13; V: TRBV29-1; J: TRBJ2-3; DNA: TGCAGCGTCAAACCACATGGTTCAGATACGCAGTATTTT; CDR3: CSVKPHGSDTQYF
size: NA; D: NA; length: 13; V: TRBV30; J: TRBJ1-1; DNA: TGTGCCTGGAGTGTAGGTCCGAACACTGAAGCTTTCTTT; CDR3: CAWSVGPNTEAFF
size: NA; D: TRBD1; length: 15; V: TRBV7-6; J: TRBJ2-7; DNA: TGTGCCAGCAGCCAGCGGACAGGGGAGTTCGATGAGCAGTACTTC; CDR3: CASSQRTGEFDEQYF
size: NA; D: TRBD1; length: 14; V: TRBV4-3; J: TRBJ1-1; DNA: TGCGCCAGCAACCACGGACAGGGGAAGACTGAAGCTTTCTTT; CDR3: CASNHGQGKTEAFF
size: few; D: NA; length: 14; V: TRBV10-3; J: TRBJ2-1; DNA: TGTGCCATCAGTCTCGGACAGTGGGAGAGTGAGCAGTTCTTC; CDR3: CAISLGQWESEQFF
size: few; D: NA; length: 13; V: TRBV7-3; J: TRBJ2-7; DNA: TGTGCCAGCAGCTTATCCCAGGGGTACGAGCAGTACTTC; CDR3: CASSLSQGYEQYF
size: NA; D: NA; length: 15; V: TRBV10-3; J: TRBJ1-2; DNA: TGTGCCATCAGTGAGTCCCCAGCCCGAAACTATGGCTACACCTTC; CDR3: CAISESPARNYGYTF
size: few; D: TRBD1; length: 14; V: TRBV7-2; J: TRBJ1-5; DNA: TGTGCCAGCAGCTCGAGACAGGGAAATCAGCCCCAGCATTTT; CDR3: CASSSRQGNQPQHF
size: NA; D: NA; length: 13; V: TRBV30; J: TRBJ1-1; DNA: TGTGCCTGGAGTTTGAGGGAGAACACTGAAGCTTTCTTT; CDR3: CAWSLRENTEAFF
size: NA; D: NA; length: 15; V: TRBV6-5; J: TRBJ1-2; DNA: TGTGCCAGCAGTCCAGACCTAGACAGGTCTGTCGGCTACACCTTC; CDR3: CASSPDLDRSVGYTF
size: NA; D: NA; length: 15; V: TRBV4-3; J: TRBJ2-2; DNA: TGCGCCAGCAGCCAAGCTGGCCTGAACACCGGGGAGCTGTTTTTT; CDR3: CASSQAGLNTGELFF
size: NA; D: TRBD1; length: 12; V: TRBV29-1; J: TRBJ1-1; DNA: TGCAGCGGACAGGGCCGGAACACTGAAGCTTTCTTT; CDR3: CSGQGRNTEAFF
size: NA; D: NA; length: 14; V: TRBV15; J: TRBJ2-5; DNA: TGTGCCACCAGCAGTAACAGCATCCAAGAGACCCAGTACTTC; CDR3: CATSSNSIQETQYF
size: NA; D: NA; length: 12; V: TRBV5-6; J: TRBJ2-1; DNA: TGTGCCAGCAGCTGGGAGTACAATGAGCAGTTCTTC; CDR3: CASSWEYNEQFF
size: few; D: NA; length: 14; V: TRBV30; J: TRBJ1-4; DNA: TGTGCCTGGAGGCAAACAGGGAATTCTGAAAAACTGTTTTTT; CDR3: CAWRQTGNSEKLFF
size: NA; D: NA; length: 15; V: TRBV2; J: TRBJ1-5; DNA: TGTGCCAGCAGGAAACAGGGTAACGACAATCAGCCCCAGCATTTT; CDR3: CASRKQGNDNQPQHF
size: NA; D: TRBD1; length: 14; V: TRBV7-6; J: TRBJ2-1; DNA: TGTGCCAGCAGCTCTGCGGGACAGGGACAAGAGCAGTTCTTC; CDR3: CASSSAGQGQEQFF
size: NA; D: NA; length: 13; V: TRBV10-3; J: TRBJ2-7; DNA: TGTGCCATCAGTGCAGACAGATCCTACGAGCAGTACTTC; CDR3: CAISADRSYEQYF
size: many; D: NA; length: 13; V: TRBV7-8; J: TRBJ1-1; DNA: TGTGCCAGCAGCTTAGGGTTCAGGACTGAAGCTTTCTTT; CDR3: CASSLGFRTEAFF
size: few; D: NA; length: 14; V: TRBV5-1; J: TRBJ1-5; DNA: TGCGCCAGCAGCTTGGGTGGGAGCAATCAGCCCCAGCATTTT; CDR3: CASSLGGSNQPQHF
size: NA; D: TRBD2; length: 18; V: TRBV4-2; J: TRBJ2-7; DNA: TGTGCCAGCAGCCAATCCGTCTTTGGCGGGGGGAGCTCCTACGAGCAGTACTTC; CDR3: CASSQSVFGGGSSYEQYF
size: few; D: NA; length: 14; V: TRBV28; J: TRBJ1-5; DNA: TGTGCCAGCAGTGGGACCCTGAGCAATCAGCCCCAGCATTTT; CDR3: CASSGTLSNQPQHF
size: few; D: NA; length: 17; V: TRBV4-1; J: TRBJ1-6; DNA: TGCGCCAGCAGCCAAGTACGAGCCCGGGACATAAATTCACCCCTCCACTTT; CDR3: CASSQVRARDINSPLHF
size: few; D: NA; length: 15; V: TRBV7-2; J: TRBJ1-2; DNA: TGTGCCAGCAGCGAAACCTCACAGGGCGACTATGGCTACACCTTC; CDR3: CASSETSQGDYGYTF
size: NA; D: NA; length: 15; V: TRBV7-2; J: TRBJ1-1; DNA: TGTGCCAGCAGCTTAGACCCAGGGTGGAACACTGAAGCTTTCTTT; CDR3: CASSLDPGWNTEAFF
size: NA; D: NA; length: 16; V: TRBV11-1; J: TRBJ1-1; DNA: TGTGCCAGCAGCTTAGATTCTCCCGTAAAGAACACTGAAGCTTTCTTT; CDR3: CASSLDSPVKNTEAFF
size: NA; D: NA; length: 19; V: TRBV9; J: TRBJ2-6; DNA: TGTGCCAGCAGCACCTCCCTGACAGGGAGGGACTCTGGGGCCAACGTCCTGACTTTC; CDR3: CASSTSLTGRDSGANVLTF
size: NA; D: NA; length: 16; V: TRBV4-3; J: TRBJ1-6; DNA: TGCGCCAGCAGCCAAGACAGTCTACCTAGTAATTCACCCCTCCACTTT; CDR3: CASSQDSLPSNSPLHF
size: NA; D: NA; length: 15; V: TRBV9; J: TRBJ1-2; DNA: TGTGCCAGCAGCGCTGTAACAGGGACTTCCTCTGGCTACACCTTC; CDR3: CASSAVTGTSSGYTF
size: few; D: NA; length: 13; V: TRBV30; J: TRBJ1-2; DNA: TGTGCCACCAAACGGGGACTAAACTATGGCTACACCTTC; CDR3: CATKRGLNYGYTF
size: NA; D: NA; length: 15; V: TRBV4-1; J: TRBJ2-3; DNA: TGCGCCAGCAGCCAAGTTTACTTTCCACGGGATACGCAGTATTTT; CDR3: CASSQVYFPRDTQYF
size: NA; D: TRBD2; length: 14; V: TRBV30; J: TRBJ2-7; DNA: TGTGCCTGGGACAGAGGGACTAGCGGCTACGAGCAGTACTTC; CDR3: CAWDRGTSGYEQYF
size: NA; D: TRBD2; length: 14; V: TRBV29-1; J: TRBJ2-7; DNA: TGCAGCGTCGGTCGGCTAGCGGACTCCTACGAGCAGTACTTC; CDR3: CSVGRLADSYEQYF
size: NA; D: NA; length: 15; V: TRBV9; J: TRBJ2-3; DNA: TGTGCCAGCAGCGTAGCTACCACGAGCACAGATACGCAGTATTTT; CDR3: CASSVATTSTDTQYF
size: NA; D: NA; length: 10; V: TRBV20-1; J: TRBJ2-3; DNA: TGCAGTGCCGTGCAAGATACGCAGTATTTT; CDR3: CSAVQDTQYF
size: NA; D: TRBD1; length: 18; V: TRBV4-1; J: TRBJ1-1; DNA: TGCGCCAGCAGCCGACTAACCCTCCGGAGGGGGCTTGAGACTGAAGCTTTCTTT; CDR3: CASSRLTLRRGLETEAFF
size: NA; D: NA; length: 13; V: TRBV29-1; J: TRBJ1-1; DNA: TGCAGCGTTCAATTGATAGAGAACACTGAAGCTTTCTTT; CDR3: CSVQLIENTEAFF
size: once; D: NA; length: 13; V: TRBV7-2; J: TRBJ1-2; DNA: TGTGCCAGCACCACCCAGAGTGGGTATGGCTACACCTTC; CDR3: CASTTQSGYGYTF
size: NA; D: NA; length: 14; V: TRBV30; J: TRBJ2-2; DNA: TGTGCCTGGCGGACCCTCACGGACACCGGGGAGCTGTTTTTT; CDR3: CAWRTLTDTGELFF
size: few; D: NA; length: 14; V: TRBV6-1; J: TRBJ2-2; DNA: TGTGCCAGCGCCCAATTCCCGACCACCGGGGAGCTGTTTTTT; CDR3: CASAQFPTTGELFF
size: NA; D: NA; length: 12; V: TRBV29-1; J: TRBJ2-5; DNA: TGCAGCGTTGCTACAGCCCAAGAGACCCAGTACTTC; CDR3: CSVATAQETQYF